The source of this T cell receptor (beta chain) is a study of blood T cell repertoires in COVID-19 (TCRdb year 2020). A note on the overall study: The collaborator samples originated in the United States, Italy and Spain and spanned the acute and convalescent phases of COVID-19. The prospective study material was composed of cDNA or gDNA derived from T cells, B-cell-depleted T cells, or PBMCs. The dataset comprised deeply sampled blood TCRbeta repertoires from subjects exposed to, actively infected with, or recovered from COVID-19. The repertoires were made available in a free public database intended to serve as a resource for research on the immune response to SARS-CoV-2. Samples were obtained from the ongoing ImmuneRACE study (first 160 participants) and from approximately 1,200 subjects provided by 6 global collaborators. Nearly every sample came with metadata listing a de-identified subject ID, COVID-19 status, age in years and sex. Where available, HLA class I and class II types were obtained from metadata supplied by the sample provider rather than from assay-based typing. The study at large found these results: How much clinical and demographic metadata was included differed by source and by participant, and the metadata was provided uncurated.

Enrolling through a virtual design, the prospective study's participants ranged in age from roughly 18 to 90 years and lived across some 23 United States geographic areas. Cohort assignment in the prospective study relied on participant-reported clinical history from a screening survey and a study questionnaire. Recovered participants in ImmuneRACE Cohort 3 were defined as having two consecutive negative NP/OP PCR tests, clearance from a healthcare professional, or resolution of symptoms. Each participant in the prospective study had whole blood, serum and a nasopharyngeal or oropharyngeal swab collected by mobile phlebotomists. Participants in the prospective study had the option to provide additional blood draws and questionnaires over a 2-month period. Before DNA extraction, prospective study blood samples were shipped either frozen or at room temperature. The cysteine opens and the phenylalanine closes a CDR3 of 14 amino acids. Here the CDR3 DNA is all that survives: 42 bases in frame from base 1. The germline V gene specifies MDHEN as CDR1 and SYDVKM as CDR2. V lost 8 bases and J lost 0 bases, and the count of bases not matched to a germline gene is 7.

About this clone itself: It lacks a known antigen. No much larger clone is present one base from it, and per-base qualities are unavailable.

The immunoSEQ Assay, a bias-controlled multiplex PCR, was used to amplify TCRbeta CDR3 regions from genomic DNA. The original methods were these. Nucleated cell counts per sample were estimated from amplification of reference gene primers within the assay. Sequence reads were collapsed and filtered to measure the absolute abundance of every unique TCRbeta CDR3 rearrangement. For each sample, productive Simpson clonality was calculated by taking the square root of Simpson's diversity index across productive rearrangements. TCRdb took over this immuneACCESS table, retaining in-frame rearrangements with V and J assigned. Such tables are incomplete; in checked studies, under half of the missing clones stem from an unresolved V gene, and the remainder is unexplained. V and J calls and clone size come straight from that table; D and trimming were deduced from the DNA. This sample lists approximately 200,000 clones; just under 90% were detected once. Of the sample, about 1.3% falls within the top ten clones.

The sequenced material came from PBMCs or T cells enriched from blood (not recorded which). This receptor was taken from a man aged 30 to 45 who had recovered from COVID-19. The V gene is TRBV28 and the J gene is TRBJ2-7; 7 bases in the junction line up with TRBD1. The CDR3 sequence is CASVKQGPSYEQYF. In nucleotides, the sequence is TGTGCCAGCGTTAAACAGGGGCCCTCCTACGAGCAGTACTTC.